Below are 3 T cell receptor beta chains sequenced from a single sample in a study of T cell clonotyping in hematopoietic cell transplantation. Time point defined: recipient sample about 28 days before transplant, after cytoreduction. Method: immunoSEQ multiplex PCR; TCRdb's copy keeps in-frame clones and lacks some. The sample has tens of thousands of clones, about three quarters seen once. This sample comprised peripheral blood mononuclear cells, obtained before stem cell transplant. The receptors here all came from a woman aged 30 to 39 with chronic myeloid leukemia. Some clones in this sample may be carry-over from other donors' samples.

This chain links TRBV7-2 with TRBJ2-7, with TRBD2 matching over 13 bases. V lost 5 bases and J lost 2; bases outside the gene matches: 3. In germline, CDR1 is SGHTA, CDR2 FQGNSA. This CDR3 comprises 15 residues. CDR3 protein: CASSTTSGGAYEQYF. DNA of the CDR3: TGTGCCAGCAGCACCACTAGCGGGGGGGCCTACGAGCAGTACTTC.

J is TRBJ1-1 and V is TRBV30; possibly TRBD1 for D (6 bases). CDR3 length equals 15 residues. V lost 1 base to trimming and J lost 0 bases, with 12 bases between them. Germline CDR1 and CDR2: GTSNPN and SVGIG (reference sequence). CDR3 residues: CAWSAPGVMNTEAFF. The CDR3 DNA sequence: TGTGCCTGGAGTGCGCCAGGGGTGATGAACACTGAAGCTTTCTTT.

In this sample, this clone turned up a few times. The J gene is TRBJ1-2, the V gene TRBV7-8; unclear D gene. V lost 5 bases and J lost 0, with 7 bases in between. The CDR3 has 13 residues. CDR1 and CDR2 from the germline V gene are SGHVS and FQNEAQ. The CDR3 DNA reads TGTGCCAGCAGCCCGGGAGCTAACTATGGCTACACCTTC. This sequence encodes CASSPGANYGYTF.